These 3 T cell receptor beta chains share one sample of origin, sequenced in a study of CD8 T cells in ankylosing spondylitis. TCRdb ran MiXCR on the 5' RACE reads and lists one entry per CDR3 protein. The sample shows 200,000 to 250,000 distinct CDR3 sequences, around 18% of them seen only once. Antigen specificity for these receptors is unknown. Findings and caveats of the study: Ankylosing spondylitis blood appeared to be characterized by a TCR beta motif of eight highly homologous variants.

The sequencing sample was made of blood, either unsorted or a sorted T cell fraction (not recorded which). The origin of the receptors is a male donor with ankylosing spondylitis.

V and J are TRBV20-1 and TRBJ2-2; D could derive from TRBD1 or TRBD2 (5 bases each). Germline V lookup: CDR1 DFQATT, CDR2 SNEGSKA (reference sequence). The germline V and J ends were trimmed by 0 bases and 5 bases, with 16 bases remaining between them. The CDR3 extends over 16 amino acids. CDR3 in amino acids: CSARDTGQDWTGELFF. The CDR3 DNA follows: TGCAGTGCTAGAGATACGGGGCAGGATTGGACCGGGGAGCTGTTTTTT.

This chain connects TRBV12-3 or TRBV12-4 to TRBJ1-3; D possibly corresponds to TRBD1 (6 bases). The CDR3 consists of 16 residues. V was cut by 4 bases and J by 0 bases, with 13 bases left in between. For the CDR3, the DNA is TGTGCCAGCAGTTATAACACAGGGCTCTCTGGAAACACCATATATTTT. Its protein is CASSYNTGLSGNTIYF.

This clonotype was seen only a few times. The CDR3 is CASSPRGLSTEAFF. DNA of the CDR3: TGTGCCAGCAGCCCCAGGGGGCTCAGCACTGAAGCTTTCTTT. V gene TRBV27 combines with J gene TRBJ1-1, with TRBD1 matching 8 bases. Germline trimming cut 6 bases from V and 4 bases from J; bases unmatched to any gene: 7. The CDR3 sequence is 14 residues long. Looked up from germline, CDR1 is MNHEY and CDR2 is SMNVEV (reference sequence).